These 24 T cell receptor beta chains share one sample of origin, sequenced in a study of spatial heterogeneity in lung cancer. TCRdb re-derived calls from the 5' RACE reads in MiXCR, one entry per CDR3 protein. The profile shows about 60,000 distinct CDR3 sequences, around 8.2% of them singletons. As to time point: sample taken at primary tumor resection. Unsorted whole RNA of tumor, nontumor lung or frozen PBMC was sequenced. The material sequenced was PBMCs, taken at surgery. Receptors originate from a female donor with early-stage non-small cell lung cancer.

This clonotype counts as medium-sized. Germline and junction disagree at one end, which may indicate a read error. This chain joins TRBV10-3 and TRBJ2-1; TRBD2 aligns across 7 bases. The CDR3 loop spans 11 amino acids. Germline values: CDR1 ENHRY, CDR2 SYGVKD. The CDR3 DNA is TGTGCCATCAGTGAGTCACTAGCGAGAATTTTC. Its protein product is CAISESLARIF.

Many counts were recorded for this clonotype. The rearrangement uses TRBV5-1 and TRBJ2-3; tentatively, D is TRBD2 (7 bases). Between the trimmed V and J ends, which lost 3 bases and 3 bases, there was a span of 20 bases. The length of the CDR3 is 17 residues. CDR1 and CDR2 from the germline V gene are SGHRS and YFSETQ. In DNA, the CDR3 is TGCGCCAGCAGCTGGGACGGGGGGCTAGGAAGGACAGATACGCAGTATTTT. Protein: CASSWDGGLGRTDTQYF.

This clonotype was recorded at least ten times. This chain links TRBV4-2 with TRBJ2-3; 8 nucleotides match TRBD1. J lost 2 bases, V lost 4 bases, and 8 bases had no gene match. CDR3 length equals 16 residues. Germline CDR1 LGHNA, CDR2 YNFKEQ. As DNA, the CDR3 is TGTGCCAGCAGCCCTTCCCGGACAGGGAACACAGATACGCAGTATTTT. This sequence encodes CASSPSRTGNTDTQYF.

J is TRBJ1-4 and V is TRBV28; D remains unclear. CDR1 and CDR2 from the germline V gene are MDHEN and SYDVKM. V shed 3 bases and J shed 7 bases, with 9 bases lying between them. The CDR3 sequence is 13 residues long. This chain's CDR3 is CASSFGGVEKLFF. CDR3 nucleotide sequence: TGTGCCAGCAGTTTTGGCGGGGTTGAAAAACTGTTTTTT.

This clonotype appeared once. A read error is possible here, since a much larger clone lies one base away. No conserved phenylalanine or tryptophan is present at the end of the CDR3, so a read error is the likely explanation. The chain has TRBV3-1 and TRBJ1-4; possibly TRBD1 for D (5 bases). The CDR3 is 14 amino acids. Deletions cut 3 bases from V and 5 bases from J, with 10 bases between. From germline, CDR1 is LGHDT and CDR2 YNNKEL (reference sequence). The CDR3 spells CASSHRQPNEKLFL. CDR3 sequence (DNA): TGTGCCAGCAGCCACCGACAGCCAAATGAAAAACTGTTTTTA.

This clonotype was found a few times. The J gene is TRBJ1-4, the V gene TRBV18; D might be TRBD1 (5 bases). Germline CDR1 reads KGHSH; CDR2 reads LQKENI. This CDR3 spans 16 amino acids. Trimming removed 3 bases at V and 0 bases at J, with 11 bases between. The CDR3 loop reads CASSPRGPSTNEKLFF. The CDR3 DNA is TGTGCCAGCTCACCGAGGGGACCCTCAACTAATGAAAAACTGTTTTTT.

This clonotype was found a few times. DNA of the CDR3: TGTGCCAGCTCACCGGACGAGATACCCAAAAACATTCAGTACTTC. This gives the protein CASSPDEIPKNIQYF. J is TRBJ2-4 and V is TRBV18; D is ambiguous. The CDR3 has 15 residues. Germline V gene sequence: CDR1 KGHSH, CDR2 LQKENI. V dropped 3 bases and J dropped 2 bases, with 11 bases sitting between them.

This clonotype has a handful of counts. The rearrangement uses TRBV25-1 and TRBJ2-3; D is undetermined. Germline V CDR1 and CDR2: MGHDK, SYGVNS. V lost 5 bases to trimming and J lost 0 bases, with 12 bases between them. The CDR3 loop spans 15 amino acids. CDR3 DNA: TGTGCCAGCAGTCCTCGATATCCTAGCACAGATACGCAGTATTTT. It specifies CASSPRYPSTDTQYF.

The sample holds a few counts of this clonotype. DNA of the CDR3: TGCGCCAGCAGCTTGGCCTCAGATACGCAGTATTTT. Residues: CASSLASDTQYF. The chain employs TRBV5-1 and TRBJ2-3; D uncertain. Between the trimmed V and J ends, which lost 0 bases and 4 bases, there was a span of 3 bases. The CDR3 extends over 12 amino acids. Germline lookup yields CDR1 SGHRS and CDR2 YFSETQ.

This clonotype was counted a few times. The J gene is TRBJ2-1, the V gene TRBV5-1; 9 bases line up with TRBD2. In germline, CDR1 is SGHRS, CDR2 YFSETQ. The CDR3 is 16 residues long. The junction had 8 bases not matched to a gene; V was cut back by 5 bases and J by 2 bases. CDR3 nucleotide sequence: TGCGCCAGCAGTCGCGGGGGGGCGATCACCTACAATGAGCAGTTCTTC. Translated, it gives CASSRGGAITYNEQFF.

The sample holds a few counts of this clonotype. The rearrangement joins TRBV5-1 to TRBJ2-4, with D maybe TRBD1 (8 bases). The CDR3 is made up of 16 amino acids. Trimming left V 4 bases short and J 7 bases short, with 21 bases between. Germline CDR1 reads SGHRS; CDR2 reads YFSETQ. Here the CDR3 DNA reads TGCGCCAGCAGCAGCGGGACAGGTCGCATGGGGAACATTCAGTACTTC. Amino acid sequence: CASSSGTGRMGNIQYF.

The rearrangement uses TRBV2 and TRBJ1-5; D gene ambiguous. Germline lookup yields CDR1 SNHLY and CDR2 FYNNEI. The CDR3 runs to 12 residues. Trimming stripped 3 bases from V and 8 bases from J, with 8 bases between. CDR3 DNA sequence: TGTGCCAGCAGTGACAGCTTGGAGCCCCAGCATTTT. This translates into CASSDSLEPQHF.

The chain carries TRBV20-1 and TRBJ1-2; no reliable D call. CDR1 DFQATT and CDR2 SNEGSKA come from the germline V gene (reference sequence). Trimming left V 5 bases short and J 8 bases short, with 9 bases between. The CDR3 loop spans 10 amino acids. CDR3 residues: CSAPLGGYTF. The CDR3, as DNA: TGCAGTGCTCCACTGGGCGGCTACACCTTC.

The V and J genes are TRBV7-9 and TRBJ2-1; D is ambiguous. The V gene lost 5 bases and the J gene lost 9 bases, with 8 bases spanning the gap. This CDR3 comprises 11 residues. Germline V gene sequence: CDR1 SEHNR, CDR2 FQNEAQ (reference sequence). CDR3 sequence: CASSPPGEQFF. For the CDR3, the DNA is TGTGCCAGCAGCCCACCGGGTGAGCAGTTCTTC. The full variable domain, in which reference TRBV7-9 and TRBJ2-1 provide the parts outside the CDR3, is DTGVSQNPRHKITKRGQNVTFRCDPISEHNRLYWYRQTLGQGPEFLTYFQNEAQLEKSRLLSDRFSAERPKGSFSTLEIQRTEQGDSAMYLCASSPPGEQFFGPGTRLTVL.

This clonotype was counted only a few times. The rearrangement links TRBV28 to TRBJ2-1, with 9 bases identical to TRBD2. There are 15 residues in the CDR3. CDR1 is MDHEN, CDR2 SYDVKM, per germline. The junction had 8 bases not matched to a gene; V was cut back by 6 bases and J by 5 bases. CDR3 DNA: TGTGCCAGCAGCTCTAGCGGGGACTCTCACAATGAGCAGTTCTTC. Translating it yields CASSSSGDSHNEQFF. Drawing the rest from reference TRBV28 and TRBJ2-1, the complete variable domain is DVKVTQSSRYLVKRTGEKVFLECVQDMDHENMFWYRQDPGLGLRLIYFSYDVKMKEKGDIPEGYSVSREKKERFSLILESASTNQTSMYLCASSSSGDSHNEQFFGPGTRLTVL.

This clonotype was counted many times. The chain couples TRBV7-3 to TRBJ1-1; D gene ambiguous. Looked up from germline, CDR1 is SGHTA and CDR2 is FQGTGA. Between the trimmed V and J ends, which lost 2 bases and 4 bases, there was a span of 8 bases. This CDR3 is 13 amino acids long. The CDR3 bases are TGTGCCAGCAGCTTAGACTGGGGCACTGAAGCTTTCTTT. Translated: CASSLDWGTEAFF.

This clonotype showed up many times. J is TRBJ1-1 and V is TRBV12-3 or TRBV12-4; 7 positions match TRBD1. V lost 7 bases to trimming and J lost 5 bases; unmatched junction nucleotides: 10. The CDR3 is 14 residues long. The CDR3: CASNPYDRATEAFF. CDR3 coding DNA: TGTGCCAGCAACCCTTATGACAGGGCTACTGAAGCTTTCTTT.

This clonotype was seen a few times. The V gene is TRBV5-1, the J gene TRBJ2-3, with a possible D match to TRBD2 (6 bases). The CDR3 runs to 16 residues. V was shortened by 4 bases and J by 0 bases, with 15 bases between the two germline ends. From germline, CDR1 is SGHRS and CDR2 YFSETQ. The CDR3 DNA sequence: TGCGCCAGCAGCCTGGAGGGCAGGGAAAGCACAGATACGCAGTATTTT. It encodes CASSLEGRESTDTQYF.

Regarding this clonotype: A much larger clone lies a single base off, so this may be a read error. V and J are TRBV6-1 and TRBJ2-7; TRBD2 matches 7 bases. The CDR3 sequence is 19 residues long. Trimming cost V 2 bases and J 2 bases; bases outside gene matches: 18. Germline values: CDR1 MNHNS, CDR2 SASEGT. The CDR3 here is CASSEPDPHLADLTYEQYF. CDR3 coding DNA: TGTGCCAGCAGTGAACCCGACCCCCATCTAGCGGACCTAACCTACGAGCAGTACTTC.

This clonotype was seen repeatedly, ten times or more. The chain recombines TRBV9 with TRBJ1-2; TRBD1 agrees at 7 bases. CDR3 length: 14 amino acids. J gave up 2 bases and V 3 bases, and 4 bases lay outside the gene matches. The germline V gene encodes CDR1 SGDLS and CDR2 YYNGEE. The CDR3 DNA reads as TGTGCCAGCAGCGAAACAGGGGACAACTATGGCTACACCTTC. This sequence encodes CASSETGDNYGYTF. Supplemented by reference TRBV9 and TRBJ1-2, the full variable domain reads DSGVTQTPKHLITATGQRVTLRCSPRSGDLSVYWYQQSLDQGLQFLIQYYNGEERAKGNILERFSAQQFPDLHSELNLSSLELGDSALYFCASSETGDNYGYTFGSGTRLTVV.

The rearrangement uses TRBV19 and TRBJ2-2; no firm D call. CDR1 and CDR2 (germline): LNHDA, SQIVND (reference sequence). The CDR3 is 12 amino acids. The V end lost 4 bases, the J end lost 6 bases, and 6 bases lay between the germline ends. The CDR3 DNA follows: TGTGCCAGTAGTAGAGAGGCCGGGGAGCTGTTTTTT. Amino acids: CASSREAGELFF. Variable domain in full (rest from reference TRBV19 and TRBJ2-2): DGGITQSPKYLFRKEGQNVTLSCEQNLNHDAMYWYRQDPGQGLRLIYYSQIVNDFQKGDIAEGYSVSREKKESFPLTVTSAQKNPTAFYLCASSREAGELFFGEGSRLTVL.

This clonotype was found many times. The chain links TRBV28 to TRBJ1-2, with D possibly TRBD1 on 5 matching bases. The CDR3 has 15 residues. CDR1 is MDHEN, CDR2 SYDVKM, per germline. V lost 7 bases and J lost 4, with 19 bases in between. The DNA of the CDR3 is TGTGCCAGCAATGAAGAGGGACGGAGGCTCTATGGCTACACCTTC. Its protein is CASNEEGRRLYGYTF.

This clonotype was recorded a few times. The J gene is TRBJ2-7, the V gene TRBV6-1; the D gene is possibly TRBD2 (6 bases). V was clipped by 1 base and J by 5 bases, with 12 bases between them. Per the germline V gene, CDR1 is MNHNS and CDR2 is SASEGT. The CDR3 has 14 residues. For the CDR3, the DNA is TGTGCCAGCAGTGAAGTTGGAGGGGTGGACGAGCAGTACGTC. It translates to CASSEVGGVDEQYV.

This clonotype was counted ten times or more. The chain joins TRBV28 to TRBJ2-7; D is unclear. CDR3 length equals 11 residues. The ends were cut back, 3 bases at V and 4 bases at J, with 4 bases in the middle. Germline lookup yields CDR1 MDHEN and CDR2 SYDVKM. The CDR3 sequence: CASSFSYEQYF. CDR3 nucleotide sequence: TGTGCCAGCAGTTTTTCGTACGAGCAGTACTTC.